The present entry profiles one T cell receptor beta chain with its context. This entry belongs to a study of blood T cell repertoires in COVID-19. Produced via immunoSEQ multiplex PCR; TCRdb's table is partial and in-frame only. Found here are roughly 87,000 clones, more than 85% of them singletons; the top ten hold around 5%. There are 18 residues in the CDR3. Trimming shortened V by 10 bases and J by 6 bases, and 33 bases separated the two germline ends. The germline gives CDR1 LNHDA, CDR2 SQIVND (reference sequence). The sample taken for sequencing was peripheral blood. The TCR originated in a man in his forties or fifties with acute or convalescent COVID-19. The gene calls are TRBV19 and TRBJ1-1; D call uncertain. CDR3 DNA sequence: TGTGCCATTCAGTATTGGCTCAGTTTGAGGGAGAATGGGTCTGAAGCTTTCTTT. It is translated as CAIQYWLSLRENGSEAFF.